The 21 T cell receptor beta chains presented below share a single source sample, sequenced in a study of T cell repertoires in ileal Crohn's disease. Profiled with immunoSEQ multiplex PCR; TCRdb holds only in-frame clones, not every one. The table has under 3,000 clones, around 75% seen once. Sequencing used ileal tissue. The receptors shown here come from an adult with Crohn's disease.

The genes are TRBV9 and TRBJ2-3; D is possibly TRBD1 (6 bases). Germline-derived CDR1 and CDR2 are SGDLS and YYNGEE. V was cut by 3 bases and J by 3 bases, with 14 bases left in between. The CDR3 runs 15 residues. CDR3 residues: CASSATGFETDTQYF. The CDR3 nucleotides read TGTGCCAGCAGCGCAACAGGGTTTGAAACAGATACGCAGTATTTT.

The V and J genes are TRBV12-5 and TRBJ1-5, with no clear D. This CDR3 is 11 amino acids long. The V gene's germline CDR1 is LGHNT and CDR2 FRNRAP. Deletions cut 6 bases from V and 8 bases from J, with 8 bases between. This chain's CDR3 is CASGSIEPQHF. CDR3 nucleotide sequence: TGTGCTAGTGGAAGCATCGAGCCCCAGCATTTT.

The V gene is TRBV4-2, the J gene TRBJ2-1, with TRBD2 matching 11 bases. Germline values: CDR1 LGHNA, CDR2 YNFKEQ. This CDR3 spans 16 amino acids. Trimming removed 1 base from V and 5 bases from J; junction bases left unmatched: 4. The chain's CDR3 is CASSQAGTSGHNEQFF. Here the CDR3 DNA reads TGTGCCAGCAGCCAAGCCGGGACTAGCGGACACAATGAGCAGTTCTTC.

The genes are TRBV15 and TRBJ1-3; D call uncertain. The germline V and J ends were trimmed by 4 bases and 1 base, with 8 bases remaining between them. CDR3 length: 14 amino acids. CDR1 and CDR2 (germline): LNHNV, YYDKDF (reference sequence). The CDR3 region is CATSNHISGNTIYF. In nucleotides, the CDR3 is TGTGCCACCAGCAATCACATTTCTGGAAACACCATATATTTT.

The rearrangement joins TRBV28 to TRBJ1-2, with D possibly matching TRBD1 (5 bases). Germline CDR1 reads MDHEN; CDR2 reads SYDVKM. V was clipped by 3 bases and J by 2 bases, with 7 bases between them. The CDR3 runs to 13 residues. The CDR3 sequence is CASSFPGNYGYTF. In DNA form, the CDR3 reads TGTGCCAGCAGTTTCCCAGGGAACTATGGCTACACCTTC.

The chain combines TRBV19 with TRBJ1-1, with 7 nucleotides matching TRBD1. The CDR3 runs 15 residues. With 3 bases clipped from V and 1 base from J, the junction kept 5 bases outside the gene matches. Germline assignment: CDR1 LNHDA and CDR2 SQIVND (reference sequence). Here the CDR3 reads CASSMWDSGNTEAFF. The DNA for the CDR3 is TGTGCCAGTAGTATGTGGGACAGCGGGAACACTGAAGCTTTCTTT.

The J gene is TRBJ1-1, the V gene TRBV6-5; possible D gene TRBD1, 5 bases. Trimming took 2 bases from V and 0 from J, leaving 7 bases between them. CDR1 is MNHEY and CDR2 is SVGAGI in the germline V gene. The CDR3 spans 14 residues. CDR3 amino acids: CASSYGALNTEAFF. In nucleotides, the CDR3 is TGTGCCAGCAGTTACGGGGCGTTGAACACTGAAGCTTTCTTT.

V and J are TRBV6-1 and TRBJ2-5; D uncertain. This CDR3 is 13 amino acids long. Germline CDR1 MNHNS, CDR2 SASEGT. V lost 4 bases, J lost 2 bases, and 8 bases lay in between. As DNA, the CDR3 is TGTGCCAGCAGTGTGGCTGTACAAGAGACCCAGTACTTC. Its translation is CASSVAVQETQYF.

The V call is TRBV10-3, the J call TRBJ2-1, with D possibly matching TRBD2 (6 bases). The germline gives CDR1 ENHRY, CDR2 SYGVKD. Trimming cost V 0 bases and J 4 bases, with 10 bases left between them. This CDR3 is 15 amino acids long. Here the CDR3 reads CAISESGRRYNEQFF. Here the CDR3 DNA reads TGTGCCATCAGTGAGTCGGGGAGGAGGTACAATGAGCAGTTCTTC.

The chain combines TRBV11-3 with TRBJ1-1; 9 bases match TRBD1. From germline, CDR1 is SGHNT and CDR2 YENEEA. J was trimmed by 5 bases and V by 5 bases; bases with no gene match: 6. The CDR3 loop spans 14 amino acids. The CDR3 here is CASSSRDRETEAFF. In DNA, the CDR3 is TGTGCCAGCAGCAGCCGGGACAGGGAGACTGAAGCTTTCTTT.

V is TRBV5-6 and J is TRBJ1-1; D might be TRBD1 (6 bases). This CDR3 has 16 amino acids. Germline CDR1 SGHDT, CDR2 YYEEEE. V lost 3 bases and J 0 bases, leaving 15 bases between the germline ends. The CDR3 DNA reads TGTGCCAGCAGCTCGGAGGACCAGGGGATGAACACTGAAGCTTTCTTT. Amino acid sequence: CASSSEDQGMNTEAFF. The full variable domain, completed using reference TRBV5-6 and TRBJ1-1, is DAGVTQSPTHLIKTRGQQVTLRCSPKSGHDTVSWYQQALGQGPQFIFQYYEEEERQRGNFPDRFSGHQFPNYSSELNVNALLLGDSALYLCASSSEDQGMNTEAFFGQGTRLTVV.

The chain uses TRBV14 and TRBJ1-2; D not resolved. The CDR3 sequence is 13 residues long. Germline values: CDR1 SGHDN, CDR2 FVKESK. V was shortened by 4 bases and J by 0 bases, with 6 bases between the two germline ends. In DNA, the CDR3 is TGTGCCAGCAGCCCGGGGTCTAACTATGGCTACACCTTC. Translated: CASSPGSNYGYTF. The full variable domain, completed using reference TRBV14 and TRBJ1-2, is EAGVTQFPSHSVIEKGQTVTLRCDPISGHDNLYWYRRVMGKEIKFLLHFVKESKQDESGMPNNRFLAERTGGTYSTLKVQPAELEDSGVYFCASSPGSNYGYTFGSGTRLTVV.

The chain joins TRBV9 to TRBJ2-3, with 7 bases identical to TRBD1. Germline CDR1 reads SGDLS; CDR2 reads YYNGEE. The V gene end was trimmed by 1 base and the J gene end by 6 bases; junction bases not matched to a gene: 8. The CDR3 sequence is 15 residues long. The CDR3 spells CASSVMTGREDTQYF. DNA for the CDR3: TGTGCCAGCAGCGTAATGACAGGGAGAGAGGATACGCAGTATTTT. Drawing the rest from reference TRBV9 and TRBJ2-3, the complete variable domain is DSGVTQTPKHLITATGQRVTLRCSPRSGDLSVYWYQQSLDQGLQFLIQYYNGEERAKGNILERFSAQQFPDLHSELNLSSLELGDSALYFCASSVMTGREDTQYFGPGTRLTVL.

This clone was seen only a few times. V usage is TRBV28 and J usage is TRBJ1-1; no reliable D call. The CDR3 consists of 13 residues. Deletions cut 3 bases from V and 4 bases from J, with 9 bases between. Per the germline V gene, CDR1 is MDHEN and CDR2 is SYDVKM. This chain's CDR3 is CASSLGSLTEAFF. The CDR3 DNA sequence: TGTGCCAGCAGTTTGGGGAGTCTCACTGAAGCTTTCTTT.

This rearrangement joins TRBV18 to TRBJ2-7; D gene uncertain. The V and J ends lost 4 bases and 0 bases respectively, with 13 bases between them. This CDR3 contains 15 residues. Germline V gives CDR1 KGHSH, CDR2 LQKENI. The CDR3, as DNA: TGTGCCAGCTCACGCGACTTCGGTGGCTCCTACGAGCAGTACTTC. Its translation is CASSRDFGGSYEQYF.

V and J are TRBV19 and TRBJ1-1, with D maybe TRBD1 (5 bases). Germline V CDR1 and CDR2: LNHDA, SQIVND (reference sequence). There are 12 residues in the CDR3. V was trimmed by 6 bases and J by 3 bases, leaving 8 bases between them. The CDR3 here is CASRWGDTEAFF. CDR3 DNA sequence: TGTGCCAGTAGATGGGGCGACACTGAAGCTTTCTTT. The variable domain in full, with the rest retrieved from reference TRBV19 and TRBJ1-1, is DGGITQSPKYLFRKEGQNVTLSCEQNLNHDAMYWYRQDPGQGLRLIYYSQIVNDFQKGDIAEGYSVSREKKESFPLTVTSAQKNPTAFYLCASRWGDTEAFFGQGTRLTVV.

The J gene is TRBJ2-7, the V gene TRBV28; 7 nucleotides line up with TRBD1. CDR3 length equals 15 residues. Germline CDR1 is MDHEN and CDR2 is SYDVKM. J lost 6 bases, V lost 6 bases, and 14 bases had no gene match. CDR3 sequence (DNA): TGTGCCAGCAGACCTCCGACAGGGTCAAGTTCCGAGCAGTACTTC. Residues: CASRPPTGSSSEQYF.

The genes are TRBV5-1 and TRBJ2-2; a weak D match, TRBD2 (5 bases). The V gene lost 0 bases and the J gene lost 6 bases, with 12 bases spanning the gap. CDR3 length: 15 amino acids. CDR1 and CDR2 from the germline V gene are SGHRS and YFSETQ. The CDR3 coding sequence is TGCGCCAGCAGCTTGGACCCCGGGGTCCCCGGGGAGCTGTTTTTT. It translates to CASSLDPGVPGELFF. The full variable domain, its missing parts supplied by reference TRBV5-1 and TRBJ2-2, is KAGVTQTPRYLIKTRGQQVTLSCSPISGHRSVSWYQQTPGQGLQFLFEYFSETQRNKGNFPGRFSGRQFSNSRSEMNVSTLELGDSALYLCASSLDPGVPGELFFGEGSRLTVL.

CDR3 residues: CASSSSGSPVAQETQYF. In DNA form, the CDR3 reads TGCGCCAGCAGCTCCTCCGGGTCGCCGGTAGCTCAAGAGACCCAGTACTTC. The chain recombines TRBV4-1 with TRBJ2-5; the D is unclear. Looked up from germline, CDR1 is MGHRA and CDR2 is YSYEKL. V was trimmed by 5 bases and J by 2 bases, leaving 21 bases between them. This CDR3 spans 17 amino acids.

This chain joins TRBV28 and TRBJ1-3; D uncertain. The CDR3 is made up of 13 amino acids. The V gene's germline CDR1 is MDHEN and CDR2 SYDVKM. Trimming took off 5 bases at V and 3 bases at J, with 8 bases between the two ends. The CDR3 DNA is TGTGCCAGCAGTCCTCCTCGTGGAAACACCATATATTTT. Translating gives CASSPPRGNTIYF.

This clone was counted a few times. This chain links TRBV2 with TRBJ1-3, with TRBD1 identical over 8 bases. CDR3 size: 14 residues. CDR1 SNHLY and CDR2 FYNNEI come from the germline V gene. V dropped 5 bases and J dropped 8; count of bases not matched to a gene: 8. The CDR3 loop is CASSRDRGQDTIYF. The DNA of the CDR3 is TGTGCCAGCAGTCGCGACAGGGGACAGGACACCATATATTTT.